This entry features one T cell receptor (beta chain) sequence. These data belong to a study of control samples from healthy donors and cancer patients. Using immunoSEQ multiplex PCR, the repertoire was profiled, and TCRdb retains in-frame clones only, with some absent. The sample has 150,000 or so clones, 85% to 95% seen once. The sequencing input was blood. The sequence was collected from a woman aged 60 to 75 in good health.

CDR3 nucleotide sequence: TGTGCCAGTAGTATGACAATGACGTTAAATCAGCCCCAGCATTTT. This sequence encodes CASSMTMTLNQPQHF. The V gene is TRBV19, the J gene TRBJ1-5; no clear D. Germline lookup yields CDR1 LNHDA and CDR2 SQIVND (reference sequence). The V end lost 3 bases, the J end lost 4 bases, and 13 bases lay between the germline ends. The CDR3 is made up of 15 amino acids.